The 7 T cell receptor beta chains reported below all come from one sample, sequenced in a study of identical twins. One entry per CDR3 protein results from TCRdb running MiXCR on the 5' RACE reads. The repertoire holds under 350,000 distinct CDR3 sequences, with roughly 9.8% as singletons. Another study also made use of these data, one on yellow fever vaccine responses in identical twins.

Material: CD8+ T cells sorted from blood. These receptors were collected from a young woman in good health.

The chain employs TRBV20-1 and TRBJ2-2; 9 bases match TRBD2. The CDR3 consists of 19 residues. Losses at the gene ends were 6 bases for V and 4 bases for J; bases not matched to a gene: 21. Germline loops: CDR1 DFQATT, CDR2 SNEGSKA (reference sequence). CDR3 amino acids: CSAPGQQALLAGLTGELFF. CDR3 DNA: TGCAGTGCCCCGGGACAGCAAGCTTTACTAGCGGGTCTCACCGGGGAGCTGTTTTTT.

The chain carries TRBV29-1 and TRBJ1-1, with TRBD1 matching 7 bases. V was clipped by 7 bases and J by 2 bases; unmatched bases: 10. CDR1 is SQVTM, CDR2 ANQGSEA, per germline. The CDR3 is 14 amino acids. CDR3 DNA sequence: TGCAGCGCTAGGACAGGCTCGGGAAACACTGAAGCTTTCTTT. It specifies CSARTGSGNTEAFF.

This clonotype showed up just a few times. The chain uses TRBV6-5 and TRBJ2-2; no clear D. CDR1 and CDR2 from the germline V gene are MNHEY and SVGAGI. The CDR3 extends over 15 amino acids. Trimming stripped 2 bases from V and 0 bases from J, with 7 bases between. The DNA for the CDR3 is TGTGCCAGCAGTTACGGCGGATCGAACACCGGGGAGCTGTTTTTT. This sequence encodes CASSYGGSNTGELFF.

This clonotype occurred many times. This chain joins TRBV28 and TRBJ2-1; 9 bases fit TRBD2. The CDR3 is made up of 17 amino acids. J lost 4 bases, V lost 3 bases, and 10 bases had no gene match. Germline values: CDR1 MDHEN, CDR2 SYDVKM. The CDR3 loop reads CASSFALSGGGYNEQFF. Written as DNA, the CDR3 is TGTGCCAGCAGTTTCGCCCTTAGCGGGGGCGGATACAATGAGCAGTTCTTC.

This clonotype was observed at least ten times. The rearrangement uses TRBV5-5 and TRBJ2-1; no firm D call. This CDR3 comprises 16 residues. V lost 4 bases, J lost 0 bases, and 14 bases lay in between. Germline lookup yields CDR1 SGHKS and CDR2 YYEKEE (reference sequence). CDR3: CASSLTTPSSYNEQFF. The CDR3 DNA sequence: TGTGCCAGCAGCCTGACGACACCGAGCTCCTACAATGAGCAGTTCTTC.

V is TRBV27 and J is TRBJ2-7; D is perhaps TRBD1 (5 bases). The CDR3 extends over 13 amino acids. From germline, CDR1 is MNHEY and CDR2 SMNVEV (reference sequence). Trimming pared 6 bases from V and 2 bases from J, leaving 11 bases between. This CDR3 reads CASRTGTTYEQYF. CDR3 bases: TGTGCCAGCAGAACAGGAACTACCTACGAGCAGTACTTC.

This chain connects TRBV20-1 to TRBJ2-3, with D perhaps matching TRBD1 or TRBD2 (5 bases each). This CDR3 has 15 residues. The germline gives CDR1 DFQATT, CDR2 SNEGSKA (reference sequence). The CDR3 DNA reads TGCTTTGCTAGAGGGGTACAGGACTTGGCAGATACGCAGTATTTT. It specifies CFARGVQDLADTQYF.